At least ten counts were recorded for the clone carrying this T cell receptor beta chain. Its antigen is still unknown. This specimen belongs to a study of regulatory T cells in long-lasting Graves disease. TCR beta libraries were built with iRepertoire HTBI primers and Arm-PCR of CDR3 regions. Each CDR3 protein is one row after TCRdb ran MiXCR on the multiplex PCR reads. The table records hundreds of thousands of distinct CDR3 sequences, about 32% of them present only once. Trimming shortened V by 9 bases and J by 5 bases, and 25 bases separated the two germline ends. Germline V gene sequence: CDR1 MNHNS, CDR2 SASEGT. CDR3 length equals 16 residues. Whole-study findings and limits: TRBV28, TRBJ1-2 and TRBJ2-5 were segments that persistent disease favored.

Indicated time point: persistent/refractory GD, antithyroid drugs over 5 years with positive TRAb. PBMC RNA was the source of the TCR library. This sequence was found in a female donor with Graves disease. This chain links TRBV6-1 with TRBJ2-5; D assignment may be TRBD1 or TRBD2 (6 bases each). This specimen was peripheral blood mononuclear cells (PBMCs), taken when the disease was refractory, from a patient treated with antithyroid drugs. The CDR3 DNA follows: TGTGCCAGTGGGGGCCCGAGACTAGTCATCGGGGAGACCCAGTACTTC. Its translation is CASGGPRLVIGETQYF.